This TCR beta chain derives from a study of T cell repertoires in cytomegalovirus infection. Overall study findings and caveats: The study found HLA-C-restricted CMV-specific TCR beta clonotypes dominating the ex vivo response.

In this sample, this clonotype turned up a few times. No antigen is known for it. TCRdb redid the calling of the reads with MiXCR, one entry per CDR3 protein. The sample holds 45,000 to 75,000 distinct CDR3 sequences, about 33% seen once. Germline assignment: CDR1 MNHNS and CDR2 SASEGT. This CDR3 has 16 residues. The V end lost 5 bases, the J end lost 5 bases, and 19 bases lay between the germline ends. This receptor was taken from a human donor in good health (CMV status not recorded). Some clones in this sample may be carry-over from other donors' samples. The V and J genes are TRBV6-1 and TRBJ1-5; D not certain. The source material was PBMCs, sequenced either directly or after in vitro stimulation (not recorded which). As DNA, the CDR3 is TGTGCCAGCAGTACCTTCTCCCAGGCGGTCGATCAGCCCCAGCATTTT. Translating it yields CASSTFSQAVDQPQHF.